This TCR beta chain was identified in a study of blood T cell repertoires in COVID-19. In the authors' workflow: Reference gene primer amplification gave nucleated cell count estimates. Using immunoSEQ multiplex PCR, the repertoire was profiled, and TCRdb retains in-frame clones only, with some absent. The V and J calls and clone size were taken over from that table, and D and trimming were inferred from the DNA. The sample has about 74,000 clones, roughly 81% seen once. The table lists this clone with a few counts. Germline lookup yields CDR1 MNHEY and CDR2 SVGEGT. J gave up 0 bases and V 6 bases, and 4 bases lay outside the gene matches. The CDR3 length is 15 residues.

This sequence originates from a man in his 70s with acute or convalescent COVID-19. The specimen sequenced was peripheral blood. This rearrangement joins TRBV6-2 or TRBV6-3 to TRBJ1-4; 7 bases line up with TRBD1. CDR3 loop: CASSLTGTTNEKLFF. The CDR3 DNA reads as TGTGCCAGCAGCTTGACAGGGACAACTAATGAAAAACTGTTTTTT.